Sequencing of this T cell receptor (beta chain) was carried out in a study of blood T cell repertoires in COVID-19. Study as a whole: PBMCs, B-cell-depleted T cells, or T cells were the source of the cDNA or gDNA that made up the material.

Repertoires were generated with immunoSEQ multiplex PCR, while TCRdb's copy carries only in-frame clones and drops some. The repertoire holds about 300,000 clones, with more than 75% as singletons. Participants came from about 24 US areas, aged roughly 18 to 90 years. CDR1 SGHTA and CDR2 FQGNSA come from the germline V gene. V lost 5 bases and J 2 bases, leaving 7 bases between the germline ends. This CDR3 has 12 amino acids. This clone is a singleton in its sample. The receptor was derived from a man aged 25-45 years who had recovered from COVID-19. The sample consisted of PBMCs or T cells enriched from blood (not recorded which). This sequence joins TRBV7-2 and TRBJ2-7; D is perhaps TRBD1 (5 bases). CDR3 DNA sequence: TGTGCCAGCAGCGCAGGGACCTACGAGCAGTACTTC. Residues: CASSAGTYEQYF.